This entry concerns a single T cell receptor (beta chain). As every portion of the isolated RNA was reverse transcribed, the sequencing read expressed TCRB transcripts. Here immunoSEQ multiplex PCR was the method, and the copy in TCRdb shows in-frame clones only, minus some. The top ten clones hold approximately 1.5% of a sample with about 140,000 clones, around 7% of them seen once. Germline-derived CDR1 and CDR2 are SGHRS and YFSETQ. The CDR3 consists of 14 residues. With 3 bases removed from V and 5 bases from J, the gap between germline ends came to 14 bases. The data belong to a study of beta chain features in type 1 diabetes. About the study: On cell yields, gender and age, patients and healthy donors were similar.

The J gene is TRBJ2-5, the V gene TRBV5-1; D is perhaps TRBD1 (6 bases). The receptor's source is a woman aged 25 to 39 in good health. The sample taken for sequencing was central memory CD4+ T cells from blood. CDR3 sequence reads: CASSSQGWHETQYF. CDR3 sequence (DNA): TGCGCCAGCAGCTCCCAGGGGTGGCACGAGACCCAGTACTTC.